This T cell receptor (beta chain) is from a study of cytomegalovirus exposure and HLA in healthy donors. Study-wide findings and caveats: Being indistinguishable, some V segments were excluded, TRBV6-2 and TRBV6-3 among them. For most TCR beta V segments, an earlier analysis put the productive rate at about 90% or about 30% of the time.

Per germline, CDR1 SNHLY and CDR2 FYNNEI. CDR3 size: 13 residues. V lost 7 bases and J 4 bases, leaving 13 bases between the germline ends. A multiplex PCR was run with 60 Vbeta primers and 13 Jbeta primers. Produced via immunoSEQ multiplex PCR; TCRdb's table is partial and in-frame only. The sample has around 200,000 clones, about 80% seen once. Details on this clone: What it binds is unknown.

The TCR originated in a woman between 50 and 59 years old in good health and CMV-seropositive. This chain uses TRBV2 with TRBJ1-1, with D possibly TRBD1 on 5 matching bases. The specimen sequenced was PBMCs. The CDR3 protein is CASKIRGSTEAFF. The CDR3 DNA reads TGTGCCAGCAAGATTAGGGGATCCACTGAAGCTTTCTTT.